This TCR beta chain emerged from a study of blood T cell repertoires in COVID-19. TCRdb's table, derived via immunoSEQ multiplex PCR, lists solely in-frame clones and lacks some. The sample lists around 250,000 clones; around 84% were seen once. This CDR3 region has 14 residues. V was cut by 4 bases and J by 2 bases, with 9 bases left in between. The germline V gene has CDR1 SGHVS and CDR2 FQNEAQ. This receptor was taken from a woman aged 45-65 years who had been exposed to COVID-19. The chain links TRBV7-8 to TRBJ1-3; D uncertain. The sample was PBMCs or T cells enriched from blood (not recorded which). The CDR3 DNA is TGTGCCAGCAGCTCCACATTGACTGGAAACACCATATATTTT. This codes for CASSSTLTGNTIYF.